A few counts support the clone carrying this T cell receptor beta chain. Its antigen is still unknown. Mismatch with germline at one junction end may stem from a read error. The data stem from a study of T cells in localized non-small cell lung cancer. Study results and limitations: Longer overall survival was seen with higher T cell density measured in blood. Maximal T cell clonality occurred in uninvolved adjacent lung, with tumor ranking below it. The study sequenced only one region of the tumor. As a result, intratumor heterogeneity could not be excluded and remains possible.

Profiled with immunoSEQ multiplex PCR; TCRdb holds only in-frame clones, not every one. The sample contains about 2,800 clones, about a quarter of which appear only once. This specimen consisted of lung tumor tissue, obtained before any cancer treatment. The sequence was obtained from a female donor at least 60 years old with stage I lung adenocarcinoma.

In DNA, the CDR3 is TGTGCCAGCAGTGACTCGGGGGGGCGATATGGCTACACCTTC. It specifies CASSDSGGRYGYTF. The chain recombines TRBV6-8 with TRBJ1-2, with D possibly TRBD1 on 6 matching bases. The CDR3 runs 14 residues. Germline assignment: CDR1 MNHGY and CDR2 SAAAGT.